The rows below give T cell receptor beta chains drawn from one sample of a study of CXCR3-negative and CXCR3-positive naive CD8 T cells. TCRdb re-called the 5' RACE reads and catalogs CDR3 proteins one per entry, DNA excluded. The sample shows approximately 56,000 distinct CDR3 sequences, and over 1.2% sits with its ten largest clones. Input material: naive CXCR3- CD8+ T cells from blood. All receptors come from a human donor in good health. Some clones in this sample may be carry-over from other donors' samples. Each CDR3 is given with its conserved first and last residue. For some rows the clone size is stated as once, few or many, or as a class when expanded; others skip it.

j_call clone_size v_call cdr3_aa
TRBJ1-2 - TRBV29-1 CSVEGDSYGYTF
TRBJ2-7 - TRBV15 CATSGDSYEQCF
TRBJ1-1 - TRBV20-1 CSARQGATEAFF
TRBJ2-7 - TRBV28 CASSLATGDRISYEQYF
TRBJ2-6 - TRBV4-1 CASSHPTGARGANVLTF
TRBJ2-1 - TRBV14 CASSQGTEQFF
TRBJ2-5 - TRBV2 CASSGRGAEETQYF
TRBJ2-7 medium-sized TRBV2 CASQRQGYEQYF
TRBJ2-1 - TRBV2 CASSDLAGANNEQFF
TRBJ1-1 - TRBV5-1 CASSKQGGNTEAFF
TRBJ2-5 - TRBV20-1 CSARAGTSYPISETQYF
TRBJ1-2 - TRBV7-8 CASSLVRGGKDYGYTF
TRBJ2-2 - TRBV6-1 CASRNSGELFF
TRBJ2-5 - TRBV12-3/TRBV12-4 CASSLRGKETQYF
TRBJ1-3 - TRBV12-3/TRBV12-4 CASRSYRATGNTIYF
TRBJ2-3 - TRBV4-3 CASSQAGLAGAIKTDTQYF